This T cell receptor (beta chain) is from a study of naive and memory T cell subsets. Two oligonucleotides, mixed equimolar, formed the beta constant-region primer covering TRBC1 and TRBC2. The ligated cDNA underwent four PCR rounds using SP2 and nested alpha and beta constant-region primers. TCRdb analysed the UMI-ligation and nested PCR reads with MiXCR anew, one entry per CDR3 protein. The sample contains about 85,000 distinct CDR3 sequences, 10% to 15% of which appear only once. The germline V gene encodes CDR1 SNHLY and CDR2 FYNNEI. The ends lost 4 bases at V and 4 bases at J; junction bases unmatched: 7. CDR3 length: 16 residues. This clonotype was observed a handful of times.

The TCR originated in a human donor in good health. Sample: central memory CD4+ T cells from blood. The rearrangement links TRBV2 to TRBJ2-2, with 9 nucleotides matching TRBD1. This CDR3 is CASSAQGALSTGELFF. In DNA, the CDR3 is TGTGCCAGCAGTGCACAGGGGGCTCTGAGCACCGGGGAGCTGTTTTTT.